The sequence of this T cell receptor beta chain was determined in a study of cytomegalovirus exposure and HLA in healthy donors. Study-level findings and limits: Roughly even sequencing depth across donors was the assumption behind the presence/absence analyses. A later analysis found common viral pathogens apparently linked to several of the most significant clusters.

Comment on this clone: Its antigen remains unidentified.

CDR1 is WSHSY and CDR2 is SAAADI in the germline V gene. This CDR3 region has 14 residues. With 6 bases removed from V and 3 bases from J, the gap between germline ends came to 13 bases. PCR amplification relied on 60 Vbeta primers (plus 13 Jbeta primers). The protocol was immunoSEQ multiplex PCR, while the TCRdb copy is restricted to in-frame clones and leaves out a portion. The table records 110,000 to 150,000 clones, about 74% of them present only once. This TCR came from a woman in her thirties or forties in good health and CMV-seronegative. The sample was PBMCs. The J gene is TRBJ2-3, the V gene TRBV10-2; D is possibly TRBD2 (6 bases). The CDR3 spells CASSPVRGTDTQYF. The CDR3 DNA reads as TGCGCCAGCAGCCCCGTCCGGGGGACAGATACGCAGTATTTT.